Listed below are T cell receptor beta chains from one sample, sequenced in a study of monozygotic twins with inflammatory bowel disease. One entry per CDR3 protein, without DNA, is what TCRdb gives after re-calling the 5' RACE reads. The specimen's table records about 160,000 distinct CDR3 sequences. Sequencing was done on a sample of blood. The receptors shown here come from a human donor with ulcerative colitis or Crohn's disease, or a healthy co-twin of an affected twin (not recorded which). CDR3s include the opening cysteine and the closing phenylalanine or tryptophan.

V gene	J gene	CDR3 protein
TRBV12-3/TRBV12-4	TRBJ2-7	CASSWTSSGEQYF
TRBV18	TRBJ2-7	CASSATRGTGGPYDEGEQYF
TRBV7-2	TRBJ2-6	CASSFLAGTGRSFSGANVLTF
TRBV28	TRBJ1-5	CATQRGYGNQPQHF
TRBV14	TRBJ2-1	CASSQDDLAGDSSYNEQFF
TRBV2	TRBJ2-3	CASSLAGPQYF
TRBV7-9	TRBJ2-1	CASSLRTSGATGEQFF
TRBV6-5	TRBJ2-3	CASSYVGLTTDTQYF
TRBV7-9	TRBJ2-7	CASSTAEGPASHEQYF
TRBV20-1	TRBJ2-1	CSARRGVDYNEQFF
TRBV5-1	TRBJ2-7	CASSLGRLAGSSYEQYF
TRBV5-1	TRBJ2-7	CASSFSGQSSYEQYF
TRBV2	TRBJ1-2	CASGMGRQTYGYTF
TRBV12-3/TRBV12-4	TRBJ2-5	CASSLAAGAEETQYF
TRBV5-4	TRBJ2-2	CASSSGTSDTGELFF
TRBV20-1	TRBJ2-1	CSDASPLFYNEQFF
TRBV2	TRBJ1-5	CASKRDSNQPQHF